What follows are 12 T cell receptor beta chains derived from one specimen sequenced in a study of OX40 agonist ivuxolimab in advanced cancers. This table comes from immunoSEQ multiplex PCR, and its TCRdb copy is limited to in-frame clones, with some not included. The sample carries tens of thousands of clones, more than 85% recorded once. This specimen was CD4+ or CD8+ T cells sorted from blood, taken in a trial of the OX40 agonist ivuxolimab. The receptors were gathered from an adult with an advanced solid tumor such as melanoma, head and neck, liver or kidney cancer.

CDR3 amino acids: CASSVERGMPETQYF. As DNA, the CDR3 is TGTGCCAGCAGCGTAGAACGGGGAATGCCCGAGACCCAGTACTTC. The gene calls are TRBV9 and TRBJ2-5; D is perhaps TRBD2 (5 bases). Trimming removed 0 bases at V and 5 bases at J, with 14 bases between. This CDR3 has 15 amino acids. Looked up from germline, CDR1 is SGDLS and CDR2 is YYNGEE.

This chain uses TRBV5-4 with TRBJ2-1, with D uncertain. Trimming took 1 base from V and 4 from J, leaving 9 bases between them. Germline V CDR1 and CDR2: SGHNT, YYREEE (reference sequence). The CDR3 has 14 residues. The CDR3 protein is CASSLPAQYNEQFF. The CDR3 region has the DNA TGTGCCAGCAGCTTGCCAGCCCAGTACAATGAGCAGTTCTTC. Together with reference TRBV5-4 and TRBJ2-1, the CDR3 gives the full variable domain: ETGVTQSPTHLIKTRGQQVTLRCSSQSGHNTVSWYQQALGQGPQFIFQYYREEENGRGNFPPRFSGLQFPNYSSELNVNALELDDSALYLCASSLPAQYNEQFFGPGTRLTVL.

The chain has TRBV6-6 and TRBJ2-1; D not resolved. Germline V gene lookup returns CDR1 MNHNY and CDR2 SVGAGI (reference sequence). With 5 bases removed from V and 6 bases from J, the gap between germline ends came to 14 bases. The CDR3 totals 14 residues. The CDR3 reads CASSQSVIVNEQFF. Here the CDR3 DNA reads TGTGCCAGCAGTCAATCGGTGATTGTCAATGAGCAGTTCTTC.

J is TRBJ1-1 and V is TRBV2; 8 nucleotides match TRBD1. Germline trimming cut 7 bases from V and 4 bases from J; bases unmatched to any gene: 8. Germline CDR1 reads SNHLY; CDR2 reads FYNNEI. This CDR3 contains 14 residues. The CDR3 is CASIVDRGGTEAFF. CDR3 in DNA: TGTGCCAGCATCGTCGACAGGGGAGGCACTGAAGCTTTCTTT. The variable domain in full, with the rest retrieved from reference TRBV2 and TRBJ1-1, is EPEVTQTPSHQVTQMGQEVILRCVPISNHLYFYWYRQILGQKVEFLVSFYNNEISEKSEIFDDQFSVERPDGSNFTLKIRSTKLEDSAMYFCASIVDRGGTEAFFGQGTRLTVV.

CDR3 sequence: CASSIDRDWDFGEQYF. CDR3 sequence (DNA): TGTGCCAGTAGTATAGACCGGGACTGGGATTTTGGGGAGCAGTACTTC. The V and J genes are TRBV19 and TRBJ2-7, with a tentative D call TRBD2 (6 bases). The ends were cut back, 0 bases at V and 7 bases at J, with 19 bases in the middle. Germline V gene lookup returns CDR1 LNHDA and CDR2 SQIVND (reference sequence). The CDR3 runs to 16 residues.

This chain uses TRBV9 with TRBJ2-2, with TRBD1 identical over 7 bases. The CDR3 is made up of 14 amino acids. The junction had 1 base not matched to a gene; V was cut back by 2 bases and J by 3 bases. CDR1 and CDR2 (germline): SGDLS, YYNGEE. The CDR3 sequence: CASSVQGDTGELFF. The CDR3 DNA reads TGTGCCAGCAGCGTTCAGGGGGACACCGGGGAGCTGTTTTTT.

A single count supports this clone. The chain joins TRBV5-1 to TRBJ2-1; D is possibly TRBD1 or TRBD2 (6 bases each). Germline CDR1 and CDR2: SGHRS and YFSETQ. Trimming took 1 base from V and 0 from J, leaving 11 bases between them. The CDR3 is 16 amino acids. The CDR3: CASSLRGASSYNEQFF. The CDR3 region has the DNA TGCGCCAGCAGCTTGAGGGGGGCCAGCTCCTACAATGAGCAGTTCTTC.

This chain joins TRBV7-9 and TRBJ1-2; unclear D gene. Germline V gene lookup returns CDR1 SEHNR and CDR2 FQNEAQ (reference sequence). Trimming removed 1 base at V and 7 bases at J, with 13 bases between. The CDR3 spans 14 residues. The DNA for the CDR3 is TGTGCCAGCAGCTTAGTGGCGGACCTCTTTGGCTACACCTTC. It specifies CASSLVADLFGYTF.

The CDR3 here is CASTRGRDIDTQYF. CDR3 DNA sequence: TGTGCCAGCACCCGAGGACGGGACATAGATACGCAGTATTTT. J is TRBJ2-3 and V is TRBV6-5, with a tentative D call TRBD1 (6 bases). The CDR3 totals 14 residues. V was pared by 7 bases and J by 5 bases, with 16 bases between. Germline CDR1 MNHEY, CDR2 SVGAGI.

DNA for the CDR3: TGTGCCACCAGCACCCCCCGGGGAGTAAATGAAAAACTGTTTTTT. As protein: CATSTPRGVNEKLFF. The V call is TRBV15, the J call TRBJ1-4; D is undetermined. The CDR3 contains 15 residues. Germline V gene data show CDR1 as LNHNV and CDR2 as YYDKDF (reference sequence). V was cut by 4 bases and J by 5 bases, with 14 bases left in between.

The count of this clone is one. This chain joins TRBV6-1 and TRBJ2-7; 9 positions agree with TRBD1. Unmatched junction bases numbered 11, after V lost 7 bases and J lost 7 bases. This CDR3 has 14 residues. Germline V gives CDR1 MNHNS, CDR2 SASEGT. This CDR3 reads CASNPGQGLQEQYF. CDR3 in DNA: TGTGCCAGCAACCCGGGACAGGGACTTCAGGAGCAGTACTTC.

This chain joins TRBV2 and TRBJ2-5, with D tentatively TRBD1 (7 bases). V was pared by 5 bases and J by 5 bases, with 18 bases between. The CDR3 runs to 15 residues. CDR1 and CDR2 (germline): SNHLY, FYNNEI. Here the CDR3 DNA reads TGTGCCAGCAGTAATTCAGGGGGGCGCGCGGAGACCCAGTACTTC. It translates to CASSNSGGRAETQYF.